The 32 T cell receptor beta chains in this list originate from one sample, sequenced in a study of blood T cell repertoires in COVID-19. TCRdb's copy holds only in-frame clones and misses some; the assay was immunoSEQ multiplex PCR. The data hold over 110,000 clones, with under 90% observed a single time. The sample taken for sequencing was PBMCs or T cells enriched from blood (not recorded which). The receptors were sampled from a man aged 45 to 65 in a cohort exposed to, infected with or recovered from COVID-19 (not recorded which).

J is TRBJ2-3 and V is TRBV21-1; TRBD1 is the table's D call, not checked against the DNA. TRBV21-1 represents a pseudogene. CDR3 length: 16 residues. CDR3 nucleotide sequence: TGTGCCAGCAGCAATGGGGACAGGGGGCGGTCAGATACGCAGTATTTT. It codes for CASSNGDRGRSDTQYF.

The chain uses TRBV30 and TRBJ2-2; 11 bases fit TRBD2. The CDR3 covers 16 residues. Losses at the gene ends were 8 bases for V and 2 bases for J; bases not matched to a gene: 10. CDR1 and CDR2 (germline): GTSNPN, SVGIG (reference sequence). The CDR3 protein is CAQGLAGGLNTGELFF. The CDR3 coding sequence is TGTGCCCAAGGGCTAGCGGGAGGCCTAAACACCGGGGAGCTGTTTTTT.

The sample holds a few counts of this clone. The sample carries other DNA sequences with the same CDR3. The chain uses TRBV4-3 and TRBJ2-7; 7 nucleotides match TRBD1. Germline CDR1 and CDR2: LGHNA and YSLEER. V lost 4 bases and J lost 0; bases outside the gene matches: 3. The CDR3 runs 14 residues. This CDR3 is CASSRDRSSYEQYF. CDR3 DNA: TGCGCCAGCAGCCGGGACAGAAGCTCCTACGAGCAGTACTTC.

This sequence joins TRBV28 and TRBJ2-7, with unresolved D. Per the germline V gene, CDR1 is MDHEN and CDR2 is SYDVKM. V lost 7 bases and J 2 bases, leaving 9 bases between the germline ends. The length of the CDR3 is 12 residues. The CDR3 DNA follows: TGTGCCAGCACGAGGTTTCCCTACGAGCAGTACTTC. This encodes CASTRFPYEQYF.

Notes on this clone: Other DNA sequences in this specimen translate into the identical CDR3. This chain uses TRBV5-6 with TRBJ1-1, with TRBD1 identical over 7 bases. CDR3 size: 14 residues. The trim removed 2 bases at V and 1 base at J, leaving 2 bases unmatched. CDR1 and CDR2 from the germline V gene are SGHDT and YYEEEE. The DNA for the CDR3 is TGTGCCAGCAGCTTCGGGACAGCGAACACTGAAGCTTTCTTT. Translating gives CASSFGTANTEAFF.

This clone appeared a single time. V is TRBV9 and J is TRBJ2-2; 9 bases fit TRBD2. Trimming took 4 bases from V and 6 from J; bases not matched to a gene: 4. The CDR3 contains 14 residues. Germline assignment: CDR1 SGDLS and CDR2 YYNGEE. The chain's CDR3 is CASSPGTSPGELFF. The CDR3 DNA sequence: TGTGCCAGCAGCCCAGGGACTAGCCCCGGGGAGCTGTTTTTT. The full variable domain, with the rest looked up from reference TRBV9 and TRBJ2-2, is DSGVTQTPKHLITATGQRVTLRCSPRSGDLSVYWYQQSLDQGLQFLIQYYNGEERAKGNILERFSAQQFPDLHSELNLSSLELGDSALYFCASSPGTSPGELFFGEGSRLTVL.

The V gene is TRBV5-1, the J gene TRBJ1-1; perhaps TRBD1 as D (5 bases). CDR1 SGHRS and CDR2 YFSETQ come from the germline V gene. V gave up 2 bases and J gave up 5 bases, with 13 bases separating them. The CDR3 extends over 14 amino acids. The CDR3: CASSLQAGGTEAFF. The CDR3 DNA reads as TGCGCCAGCAGCTTACAGGCGGGAGGAACTGAAGCTTTCTTT.

V and J are TRBV5-1 and TRBJ2-3, with TRBD2 identical over 9 bases. Germline CDR1 is SGHRS and CDR2 is YFSETQ. V lost 0 bases and J lost 2; bases outside the gene matches: 4. This CDR3 contains 16 residues. CDR3 bases: TGCGCCAGCAGCTTGGTCAGCGGGGGGATCACAGATACGCAGTATTTT. Amino acids: CASSLVSGGITDTQYF. Variable domain in full (rest from reference TRBV5-1 and TRBJ2-3): KAGVTQTPRYLIKTRGQQVTLSCSPISGHRSVSWYQQTPGQGLQFLFEYFSETQRNKGNFPGRFSGRQFSNSRSEMNVSTLELGDSALYLCASSLVSGGITDTQYFGPGTRLTVL.

This sequence joins TRBV7-8 and TRBJ1-2; the match to TRBD1 covers 11 bases. Germline V gives CDR1 SGHVS, CDR2 FQNEAQ. The CDR3 spans 15 residues. The J segment lost 7 bases and the V segment lost 1 base, leaving 5 bases of the junction unmatched. The CDR3 DNA reads as TGTGCCAGCAGCTTAGGTGGGACAGGGGGAAGTGGCTACACCTTC. Residues: CASSLGGTGGSGYTF.

The chain employs TRBV6-6 and TRBJ1-5; 8 nucleotides match TRBD1. Trimming at V came to 11 bases and at J to 2 bases, leaving 8 bases not matched to a gene. The CDR3 is made up of 14 amino acids. CDR1 is MNHNY, CDR2 SVGAGI, per germline (reference sequence). The CDR3 spells CASNQGAGNQPQHF. Here the CDR3 DNA reads TGTGCCTCCAATCAGGGGGCGGGCAATCAGCCCCAGCATTTT.

The J gene is TRBJ1-1, the V gene TRBV5-4; 8 bases match TRBD1. Trimming at V came to 10 bases and at J to 1 base, leaving 3 bases not matched to a gene. CDR3 size: 12 residues. Germline CDR1 is SGHNT and CDR2 is YYREEE (reference sequence). The CDR3: CAGGQGNTEAFF. CDR3 DNA: TGTGCCGGAGGACAGGGGAACACTGAAGCTTTCTTT.

The J gene is TRBJ2-3, the V gene TRBV7-9; 13 bases are a match to TRBD2. Looked up from germline, CDR1 is SEHNR and CDR2 is FQNEAQ (reference sequence). This CDR3 is built from 17 residues. Unmatched junction bases numbered 7, after V lost 5 bases and J lost 2 bases. CDR3 sequence reads: CASSPGTSGVLTDTQYF. The CDR3 bases are TGTGCCAGCAGCCCAGGGACTAGCGGGGTACTCACAGATACGCAGTATTTT.

CDR3 in DNA: TGCAGCGTTGACGGGTTAAAGGGGTACAATGAGCAGTTCTTC. Translated: CSVDGLKGYNEQFF. This sequence joins TRBV29-1 and TRBJ2-1, with a tentative D call TRBD1 (5 bases). Deletions cut 3 bases from V and 4 bases from J, with 13 bases between. This CDR3 comprises 14 residues. Germline assignment: CDR1 SQVTM and CDR2 ANQGSEA.

The J gene is TRBJ1-2, the V gene TRBV6-5; a weak D match, TRBD1 (6 bases). Germline CDR1 MNHEY, CDR2 SVGAGI. This CDR3 is built from 14 residues. V gave up 5 bases and J gave up 4 bases, with 14 bases separating them. DNA for the CDR3: TGTGCCAGCAGTCGAATGGGACAAAGCTATGGCTACACCTTC. It codes for CASSRMGQSYGYTF.

This clone occurred many times. The V call is TRBV30, the J call TRBJ2-7; 8 nucleotides align to TRBD2. CDR1 GTSNPN and CDR2 SVGIG come from the germline V gene (reference sequence). This CDR3 has 13 residues. V dropped 7 bases and J dropped 7; count of bases not matched to a gene: 12. DNA of the CDR3: TGTGCCTTTGCGAGCGGGAGTGGGAGGGAGCAGTACTTC. Encoded protein: CAFASGSGREQYF.

The chain recombines TRBV28 with TRBJ2-1; 7 bases line up with TRBD2. This CDR3 spans 15 amino acids. Germline V CDR1 and CDR2: MDHEN, SYDVKM. V shed 4 bases and J 7 bases; nucleotides not matched to a gene: 10. CDR3 sequence reads: CASSSSGGPRNEQFF. The CDR3 bases are TGTGCCAGCAGTTCTAGCGGAGGACCAAGGAATGAGCAGTTCTTC. Full variable domain (missing parts from reference TRBV28 and TRBJ2-1): DVKVTQSSRYLVKRTGEKVFLECVQDMDHENMFWYRQDPGLGLRLIYFSYDVKMKEKGDIPEGYSVSREKKERFSLILESASTNQTSMYLCASSSSGGPRNEQFFGPGTRLTVL.

The rearrangement joins TRBV5-4 to TRBJ2-7; 12 bases fit TRBD1. The CDR3 is 16 amino acids. J was trimmed by 5 bases and V by 2 bases; bases with no gene match: 8. The V gene's germline CDR1 is SGHNT and CDR2 YYREEE (reference sequence). The CDR3 spells CASSFPGGTGGDEQYF. CDR3 DNA sequence: TGTGCCAGCAGCTTTCCGGGGGGGACAGGGGGCGACGAGCAGTACTTC.

Here the CDR3 DNA reads TGTGCCAGCAGCCAAGATTATGGGGCGGGGAAGGGGACTGAAGCTTTCTTT. It encodes CASSQDYGAGKGTEAFF. The chain joins TRBV3-1 (or the pseudogene TRBV3-2) to TRBJ1-1, with TRBD1 as a possible D gene (5 bases). This CDR3 region has 17 residues. Germline values: CDR1 LGHDT, CDR2 YNNKEL (reference sequence). Trimming removed 0 bases at V and 5 bases at J, with 19 bases between.

The J gene is TRBJ2-7, the V gene TRBV9; TRBD1 matches at 11 bases. The CDR3 has 14 amino acids. In germline, CDR1 is SGDLS, CDR2 YYNGEE. V lost 4 bases, J lost 3 bases, and 3 bases stayed unmatched. The CDR3 loop is CASSTGTGGYEQYF. CDR3 coding DNA: TGTGCCAGCAGCACCGGGACAGGGGGCTACGAGCAGTACTTC.

V and J are TRBV9 and TRBJ2-7, with 7 bases matching TRBD1. The J segment lost 9 bases and the V segment lost 4 bases, leaving 7 bases of the junction unmatched. The length of the CDR3 is 12 residues. The germline gives CDR1 SGDLS, CDR2 YYNGEE. CDR3 loop: CASSIQGGRQYF. The DNA of the CDR3 is TGTGCCAGCAGCATTCAAGGGGGCCGGCAGTACTTC.

The CDR3 sequence: CASSIYGNQPQHF. CDR3 DNA: TGTGCCAGTAGTATATACGGGAATCAGCCCCAGCATTTT. This chain uses TRBV19 with TRBJ1-5; D remains ambiguous. The CDR3 length is 13 residues. V was shortened by 2 bases and J by 4 bases, with 6 bases between the two germline ends. Germline V gene data show CDR1 as LNHDA and CDR2 as SQIVND (reference sequence).

The chain has TRBV11-2 and TRBJ1-1; D unresolved. Germline-derived CDR1 and CDR2 are SGHAT and FQNNGV. This CDR3 is 12 amino acids long. The V end lost 1 base, the J end lost 10 bases, and 10 bases lay between the germline ends. The CDR3 reads CASSLGAATAFF. The CDR3 DNA reads as TGTGCCAGCAGCTTAGGGGCAGCAACAGCTTTCTTT.

The V gene is TRBV5-8, the J gene TRBJ2-7; D possibly corresponds to TRBD2 (6 bases). CDR1 is SGHTS, CDR2 YDEGEE, per germline. This CDR3 region has 14 residues. V was pared by 0 bases and J by 2 bases, with 9 bases between. Here the CDR3 DNA reads TGTGCCAGCAGCTTGGAGGGAGGAACCTACGAGCAGTACTTC. Its translation is CASSLEGGTYEQYF.

The rearrangement joins TRBV7-8 to TRBJ2-7, with D possibly TRBD1 on 9 matching bases. Germline assignment: CDR1 SGHVS and CDR2 FQNEAQ. The CDR3 runs 18 residues. V was pared by 8 bases and J by 3 bases, with 29 bases between. The CDR3 nucleotides read TGTGCCAGCTCGGGAGGGACAGGGAGGGAAGCGGGGCTCTACGAGCAGTACTTC. It yields the protein CASSGGTGREAGLYEQYF.

At least ten counts were recorded for this clone. The V and J genes are TRBV27 and TRBJ1-5, with 10 bases aligning to TRBD1. Germline trimming cut 9 bases from V and 6 bases from J; bases unmatched to any gene: 2. Germline V gene data show CDR1 as MNHEY and CDR2 as SMNVEV (reference sequence). The CDR3 consists of 12 residues. CDR3 in amino acids: CASRQGAQPQHF. The CDR3 DNA sequence: TGTGCCAGTCGACAGGGGGCTCAGCCCCAGCATTTT.

This clone occurred once. CDR3 sequence reads: CASSTGVSNSPLHF. CDR3 coding DNA: TGTGCCAGCTCAACAGGGGTTTCAAATTCACCCCTCCACTTT. The genes are TRBV19 and TRBJ1-6, with 7 bases identical to TRBD1. The CDR3 is 14 residues long. V dropped 9 bases and J dropped 7; count of bases not matched to a gene: 9. The V gene's germline CDR1 is LNHDA and CDR2 SQIVND (reference sequence). The complete variable domain, with remaining parts taken from reference TRBV19 and TRBJ1-6, reads DGGITQSPKYLFRKEGQNVTLSCEQNLNHDAMYWYRQDPGQGLRLIYYSQIVNDFQKGDIAEGYSVSREKKESFPLTVTSAQKNPTAFYLCASSTGVSNSPLHFGNGTRLTVT.

This clone was seen more than once but under ten times. The chain is built from TRBV18 and TRBJ1-5, with 12 bases identical to TRBD1. This CDR3 has 16 residues. Germline CDR1 and CDR2: KGHSH and LQKENI. V was pared by 2 bases and J by 4 bases, with 3 bases of the junction left unmatched. CDR3 DNA sequence: TGTGCCAGCTCACCAGGGACAGGGGGCCGGAATCAGCCCCAGCATTTT. It is translated as CASSPGTGGRNQPQHF.

The chain carries TRBV7-2 and TRBJ2-7; no clear D. Germline CDR1 SGHTA, CDR2 FQGNSA. This CDR3 contains 15 residues. V lost 2 bases and J 0 bases, leaving 11 bases between the germline ends. CDR3 sequence reads: CASSLRPANSYEQYF. CDR3 DNA sequence: TGTGCCAGCAGCTTAAGGCCAGCGAACTCCTACGAGCAGTACTTC.

V is TRBV2 and J is TRBJ2-7, with 10 bases aligning to TRBD1. The trim removed 11 bases at V and 3 bases at J, leaving 10 bases unmatched. Per germline, CDR1 SNHLY and CDR2 FYNNEI. CDR3 length: 14 residues. CDR3 sequence: CALTGTGDFYEQYF. DNA for the CDR3: TGTGCCCTTACAGGGACAGGGGATTTCTACGAGCAGTACTTC.

CDR3 sequence reads: CASSESGTSLNEQYF. The CDR3 DNA sequence: TGCGCCAGCAGCGAATCCGGGACTAGCCTCAACGAGCAGTACTTC. This chain joins TRBV5-1 and TRBJ2-7, with 9 bases lining up with TRBD2. Germline trimming cut 4 bases from V and 5 bases from J; bases unmatched to any gene: 10. This CDR3 comprises 15 residues. Germline V gene data show CDR1 as SGHRS and CDR2 as YFSETQ.

The rearrangement joins TRBV29-1 to TRBJ1-2; D may be TRBD1 (5 bases). CDR1 SQVTM and CDR2 ANQGSEA come from the germline V gene. The CDR3 consists of 11 residues. The germline V and J ends were trimmed by 6 bases and 8 bases, with 13 bases remaining between them. CDR3 residues: CSVENRRGYTF. CDR3 sequence (DNA): TGCAGCGTGGAAAACAGGAGAGGCTACACCTTC.

The chain links TRBV4-1 to TRBJ2-2, with TRBD1 matching over 9 bases. V gave up 4 bases and J gave up 6 bases; unmatched junction bases: 9. This CDR3 is built from 16 residues. CDR1 MGHRA and CDR2 YSYEKL come from the germline V gene. The CDR3 sequence is CASSLRQGEDAGELFF. The CDR3 DNA reads TGCGCCAGCAGCCTAAGACAGGGGGAGGACGCCGGGGAGCTGTTTTTT.